One sample yielded the 14 T cell receptor beta chains listed below, sequenced in a study of blood T cell repertoires in COVID-19. Measured with immunoSEQ multiplex PCR; TCRdb has only the in-frame clones, and not every one. Of 84,000 or so clones in the sample, approximately 80% were seen once. Sequenced input: peripheral blood. These receptors all stem from an older man with active or convalescent COVID-19.

This rearrangement joins TRBV11-2 to TRBJ2-2; 8 nucleotides match TRBD1. Germline V gives CDR1 SGHAT, CDR2 FQNNGV. The CDR3 covers 15 residues. The trim removed 5 bases at V and 4 bases at J, leaving 6 bases unmatched. The CDR3 bases are TGTGCCAGCAGCCCACGGACAGGGACCACCGGGGAGCTGTTTTTT. Residues: CASSPRTGTTGELFF.

CDR3 region: CATSRVGQGAREQFF. The CDR3 DNA sequence: TGTGCCACCAGCAGAGTGGGACAGGGGGCGCGTGAGCAGTTCTTC. The chain couples TRBV15 to TRBJ2-1; 12 nucleotides agree with TRBD1. The CDR3 loop spans 15 amino acids. The germline gives CDR1 LNHNV, CDR2 YYDKDF (reference sequence). The V and J ends lost 1 base and 9 bases, in that order; junction bases with no gene match: 4.

This chain connects TRBV16 to TRBJ1-4, with D possibly TRBD1 on 5 matching bases. Germline-derived CDR1 and CDR2 are KGHSY and FQNENV. The V gene lost 0 bases and the J gene lost 5 bases, with 10 bases spanning the gap. The CDR3 is made up of 15 amino acids. The CDR3 sequence: CASSQSPGRNEKLFF. The DNA of the CDR3 is TGTGCCAGCAGCCAATCGCCAGGGCGGAATGAAAAACTGTTTTTT.

The CDR3 loop reads CATSRDLRREKLFF. The CDR3 DNA sequence: TGTGCCACCAGCAGAGATCTCAGGAGGGAAAAACTGTTTTTT. This rearrangement joins TRBV15 to TRBJ1-4, with D unclear. This CDR3 region has 14 residues. V was cut by 0 bases and J by 8 bases, with 10 bases left in between. The germline gives CDR1 LNHNV, CDR2 YYDKDF (reference sequence).

The chain has TRBV11-2 and TRBJ1-2; 9 positions match TRBD1. Trimming took 0 bases from V and 7 from J; bases not matched to a gene: 6. The germline V gene encodes CDR1 SGHAT and CDR2 FQNNGV. CDR3 size: 15 residues. CDR3 sequence (DNA): TGTGCCAGCAGCTTAGACGGGACAGGGAGCCGTGGCTACACCTTC. Translating gives CASSLDGTGSRGYTF. The variable domain in full, with the rest retrieved from reference TRBV11-2 and TRBJ1-2, is EAGVAQSPRYKIIEKRQSVAFWCNPISGHATLYWYQQILGQGPKLLIQFQNNGVVDDSQLPKDRFSAERLKGVDSTLKIQPAKLEDSAVYLCASSLDGTGSRGYTFGSGTRLTVV.

The V and J genes are TRBV19 and TRBJ1-2; no reliable D call. CDR1 LNHDA and CDR2 SQIVND come from the germline V gene (reference sequence). CDR3 length: 16 amino acids. Between the trimmed V and J ends, which lost 4 bases and 3 bases, there was a span of 18 bases. The CDR3 DNA sequence: TGTGCCAGTAGTACCTCTCGAAGCCGGGTGGACTATGGCTACACCTTC. Its translation is CASSTSRSRVDYGYTF.

In DNA form, the CDR3 reads TGCGCCAGCAGCCCCGGTCTAGCGGGACCGAATGAGCAGTTCTTC. Protein sequence: CASSPGLAGPNEQFF. This chain joins TRBV5-1 and TRBJ2-1; TRBD2 matches 9 bases. J lost 7 bases, V lost 4 bases, and 9 bases had no gene match. The V gene's germline CDR1 is SGHRS and CDR2 YFSETQ. CDR3 length: 15 residues.

J is TRBJ1-6 and V is TRBV5-1; 7 bases match TRBD1. Germline CDR1 and CDR2: SGHRS and YFSETQ. The V gene end was trimmed by 4 bases and the J gene end by 10 bases; junction bases not matched to a gene: 8. The CDR3 extends over 14 amino acids. The CDR3 region is CASSVGQARSPLHF. CDR3 in DNA: TGCGCCAGCAGCGTAGGACAGGCTCGGTCACCCCTCCACTTT. Drawing the rest from reference TRBV5-1 and TRBJ1-6, the complete variable domain is KAGVTQTPRYLIKTRGQQVTLSCSPISGHRSVSWYQQTPGQGLQFLFEYFSETQRNKGNFPGRFSGRQFSNSRSEMNVSTLELGDSALYLCASSVGQARSPLHFGNGTRLTVT.

This chain joins TRBV30 and TRBJ1-2, with TRBD1 matching 7 bases. The V and J ends lost 5 bases and 7 bases, in that order; junction bases with no gene match: 10. There are 13 residues in the CDR3. In germline, CDR1 is GTSNPN, CDR2 SVGIG (reference sequence). The CDR3 DNA reads TGTGCCTGGCAAAAAGACAGGGCTTCTGGCTACACCTTC. Translated, it gives CAWQKDRASGYTF.

The J gene is TRBJ2-1, the V gene TRBV30; weak D call: TRBD1 (5 bases). The CDR3 extends over 12 amino acids. CDR1 and CDR2 from the germline V gene are GTSNPN and SVGIG (reference sequence). Trimming left V 1 base short and J 7 bases short, with 8 bases between. CDR3 sequence (DNA): TGTGCCTGGAGTGGGGGCCGGAATGAGCAGTTCTTC. This translates into CAWSGGRNEQFF.

This clone was seen just once. The rearrangement links TRBV7-2 to TRBJ2-7; D is undetermined. The V gene lost 0 bases and the J gene lost 3 bases, with 9 bases spanning the gap. The germline V gene encodes CDR1 SGHTA and CDR2 FQGNSA. This CDR3 contains 14 residues. In DNA, the CDR3 is TGTGCCAGCAGCTTAGCGAGGCGTAACTACGAGCAGTACGTC. This translates into CASSLARRNYEQYV.

V is TRBV19 and J is TRBJ1-5; maybe TRBD1 (5 bases). With 3 bases removed from V and 7 bases from J, the gap between germline ends came to 13 bases. The CDR3 covers 14 residues. CDR1 is LNHDA and CDR2 is SQIVND in the germline V gene (reference sequence). CDR3 DNA sequence: TGTGCCAGTAGTATGGGGGGACGGTTCCAGCCCCAGCATTTT. Protein sequence: CASSMGGRFQPQHF. Full variable domain (remainder filled in from reference TRBV19 and TRBJ1-5): DGGITQSPKYLFRKEGQNVTLSCEQNLNHDAMYWYRQDPGQGLRLIYYSQIVNDFQKGDIAEGYSVSREKKESFPLTVTSAQKNPTAFYLCASSMGGRFQPQHFGDGTRLSIL.

The chain employs TRBV24-1 and TRBJ2-3, with D possibly being TRBD1 (5 bases). The CDR3 sequence is 13 residues long. Looked up from germline, CDR1 is KGHDR and CDR2 is SFDVKD. Trimming pared 5 bases from V and 2 bases from J, leaving 7 bases between. The CDR3 sequence is CATSGGATDTQYF. CDR3 DNA: TGTGCCACCAGTGGTGGGGCCACAGATACGCAGTATTTT.

The chain carries TRBV7-8 and TRBJ1-5; maybe TRBD1 (6 bases). Trimming cost V 0 bases and J 7 bases, with 13 bases left between them. Germline CDR1 SGHVS, CDR2 FQNEAQ. CDR3 length equals 15 residues. As DNA, the CDR3 is TGTGCCAGCAGCTTAGCGGGGGGGGCATGGCAGCCCCAGCATTTT. Encoded protein: CASSLAGGAWQPQHF.